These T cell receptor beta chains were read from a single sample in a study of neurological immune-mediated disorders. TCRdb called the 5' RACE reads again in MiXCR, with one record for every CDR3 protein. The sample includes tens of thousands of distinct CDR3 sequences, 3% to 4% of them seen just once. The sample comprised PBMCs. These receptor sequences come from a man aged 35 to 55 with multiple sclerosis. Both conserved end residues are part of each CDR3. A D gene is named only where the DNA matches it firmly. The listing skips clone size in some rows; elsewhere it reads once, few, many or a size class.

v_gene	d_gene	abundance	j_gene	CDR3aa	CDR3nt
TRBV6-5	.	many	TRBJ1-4	CASTQRGPREKLFF	TGTGCCAGCACCCAGAGGGGCCCCCGGGAAAAACTGTTTTTT
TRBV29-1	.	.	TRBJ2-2	CSVDILGIGGELFF	TGCAGCGTTGATATACTGGGAATCGGCGGGGAGCTGTTTTTT
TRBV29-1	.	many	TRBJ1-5	CSVAGDGQPQHF	TGCAGCGTTGCAGGCGACGGGCAGCCCCAGCATTTT
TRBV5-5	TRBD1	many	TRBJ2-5	CASSSPGQGAFETQYF	TGTGCCAGCAGCTCTCCGGGACAGGGGGCGTTTGAGACCCAGTACTTC
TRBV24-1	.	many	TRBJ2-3	CATSNRSDTQYF	TGTGCCACCAGCAACAGGTCAGATACGCAGTATTTT
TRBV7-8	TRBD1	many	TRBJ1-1	CASSLRDRGTEAFF	TGTGCCAGCAGCCTCCGGGACAGGGGCACTGAAGCTTTCTTT
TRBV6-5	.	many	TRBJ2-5	CASSYSQETQYF	TGTGCCAGCAGTTACTCTCAAGAGACCCAGTACTTC
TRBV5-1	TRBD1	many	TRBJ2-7	CASGGTGNDEQYF	TGCGCCAGCGGTGGGACAGGTAACGACGAGCAGTACTTC
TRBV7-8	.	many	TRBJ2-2	CASSSQGTGELFF	TGTGCCAGCAGCTCTCAGGGGACCGGGGAGCTGTTTTTT
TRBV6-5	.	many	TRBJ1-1	CASSFSGDTEAFF	TGTGCCAGCAGTTTCTCTGGGGACACTGAAGCTTTCTTT
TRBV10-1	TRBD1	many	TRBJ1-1	CASSESRTGWTEAFF	TGCGCCAGCAGTGAGTCCAGGACAGGGTGGACTGAAGCTTTCTTT
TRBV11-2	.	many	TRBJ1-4	CASSLGRQSEKLFF	TGTGCCAGCAGCTTAGGGCGACAAAGCGAAAAACTGTTTTTT
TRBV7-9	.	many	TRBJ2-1	CASSPRGSGDNEQFF	TGTGCCAGCAGCCCCCGGGGCTCGGGGGACAATGAGCAGTTCTTC
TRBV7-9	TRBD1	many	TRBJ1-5	CASSAGTGGNQPQHF	TGTGCCAGCAGCGCCGGGACAGGGGGCAATCAGCCCCAGCATTTT
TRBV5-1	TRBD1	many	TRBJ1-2	CASSLGQGLYYGYTF	TGCGCCAGCAGCTTGGGACAGGGGCTGTACTATGGCTACACCTTC
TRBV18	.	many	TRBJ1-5	CASSLAGFGGNQPQHF	TGTGCCAGCTCCCTCGCGGGGTTTGGTGGCAATCAGCCCCAGCATTTT
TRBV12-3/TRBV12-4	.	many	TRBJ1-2	CATEGLPSDGYTF	TGTGCCACCGAGGGACTGCCATCCGATGGCTACACCTTC
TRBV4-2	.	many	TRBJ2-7	CASSQGSQTSYEQYF	TGTGCCAGCAGCCAAGGGTCCCAAACTTCCTACGAGCAGTACTTC
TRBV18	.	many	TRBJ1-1	CASSPPGGRGNTEAFF	TGTGCCAGCTCACCACCGGGAGGGCGCGGGAACACTGAAGCTTTCTTT
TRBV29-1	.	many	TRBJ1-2	CSVEDLQGAGYTF	TGCAGCGTTGAAGATCTTCAGGGCGCCGGCTACACCTTC
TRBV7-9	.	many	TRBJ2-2	CASSFSQTGELFF	TGTGCCAGCAGCTTCTCCCAAACCGGGGAGCTGTTTTTT
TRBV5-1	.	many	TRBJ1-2	CASKDGTYGYTF	TGCGCCAGCAAGGACGGGACCTATGGCTACACCTTC
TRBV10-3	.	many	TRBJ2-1	CAIRKGPADNEQFF	TGTGCCATCCGGAAAGGGCCAGCCGACAATGAGCAGTTCTTC
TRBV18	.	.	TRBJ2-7	CSSSASRGDEQYF	TGTTCCAGCTCAGCGTCTAGGGGTGACGAGCAGTACTTC
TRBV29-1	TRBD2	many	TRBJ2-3	CSVAEREATQYF	TGCAGCGTTGCTGAGCGGGAGGCTACGCAGTATTTT
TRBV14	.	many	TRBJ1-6	CASSQDRGGRSPLHF	TGTGCCAGCAGCCAAGATCGGGGTGGGCGTTCACCCCTCCACTTT
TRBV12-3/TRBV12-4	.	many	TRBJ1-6	CASSIYRNSPLHF	TGTGCCAGCAGTATCTACAGGAATTCACCCCTCCACTTT
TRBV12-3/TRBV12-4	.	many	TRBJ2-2	CASSFNTGELFF	TGTGCCAGCAGTTTTAACACCGGGGAGCTGTTTTTT
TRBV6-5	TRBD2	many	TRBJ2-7	CASSYKREGLNEQYF	TGTGCCAGCAGTTACAAGCGGGAGGGCCTCAACGAGCAGTACTTC
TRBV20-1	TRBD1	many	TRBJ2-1	CSATRTGRYNEQFF	TGCAGTGCTACCCGGACAGGACGCTACAATGAGCAGTTCTTC
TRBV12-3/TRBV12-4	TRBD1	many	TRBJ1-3	CASSSPGTETGNTIYF	TGTGCCAGCAGTTCTCCCGGGACAGAGACTGGAAACACCATATATTTT
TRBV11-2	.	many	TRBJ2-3	CASSLVGGAPPDTQYF	TGTGCCAGCAGCTTAGTTGGGGGGGCCCCACCAGATACGCAGTATTTT
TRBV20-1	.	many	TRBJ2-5	CSAFPGAGKETQYF	TGCAGTGCTTTCCCCGGGGCGGGCAAGGAGACCCAGTACTTC
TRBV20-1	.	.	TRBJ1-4	CRARDQGGGEKLFF	TGCAGAGCTAGAGACCAGGGAGGGGGTGAAAAACTGTTTTTT
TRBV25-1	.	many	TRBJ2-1	CASSGLASSYNEQFF	TGTGCCAGCAGTGGCTTGGCGAGCTCCTACAATGAGCAGTTCTTC
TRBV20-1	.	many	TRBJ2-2	CSANEAVGSGELFF	TGCAGTGCTAACGAGGCCGTGGGTTCCGGGGAGCTGTTTTTT
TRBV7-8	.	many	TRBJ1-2	CASSLSGPYGYTF	TGTGCCAGCAGCTTAAGCGGACCCTATGGCTACACCTTC
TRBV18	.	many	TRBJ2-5	CASSPPGVRETQYF	TGTGCCAGCTCACCACCAGGGGTGAGGGAGACCCAGTACTTC
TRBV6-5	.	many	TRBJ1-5	CASSYSGGSNQPQHF	TGTGCCAGCAGTTACTCCGGGGGAAGCAATCAGCCCCAGCATTTT
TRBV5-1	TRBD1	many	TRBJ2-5	CASSSRQGGETQYF	TGCGCCAGCAGCAGCCGACAGGGCGGGGAGACCCAGTACTTC
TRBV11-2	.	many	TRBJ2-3	CASSLTPLGQSTDTQYF	TGTGCCAGCAGCTTAACCCCCCTAGGACAGAGCACAGATACGCAGTATTTT
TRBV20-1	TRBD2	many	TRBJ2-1	CSASPTAGVSYNEQFF	TGCAGTGCTAGTCCTACGGCGGGAGTATCCTACAATGAGCAGTTCTTC
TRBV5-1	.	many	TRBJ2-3	CASSSNSPGYTQYF	TGCGCCAGCAGCTCAAACTCCCCAGGTTATACGCAGTATTTT
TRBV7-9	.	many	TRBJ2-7	CASSLGGDLSYEQYF	TGTGCCAGCAGCTTAGGCGGAGATCTAAGTTACGAGCAGTACTTC
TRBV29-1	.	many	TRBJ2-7	CSVGKTLPPTEQYF	TGCAGCGTTGGAAAAACATTACCTCCTACCGAGCAGTACTTC